What follows are 27 T cell receptor beta chains derived from one specimen sequenced in a study of T cells in localized non-small cell lung cancer. Clones were sequenced by immunoSEQ multiplex PCR, and TCRdb holds only the in-frame ones, with some missing. Here the sample spans around 53,000 clones, around 81% being singletons. This sample comprised PBMCs, obtained before any cancer treatment. These receptor sequences come from a woman aged 35 to 70 with stage II lung adenocarcinoma.

Only one count was recorded for this clone. The genes are TRBV5-1 and TRBJ2-7; D assignment may be TRBD1 or TRBD2 (5 bases each). The CDR3 consists of 14 residues. The germline CDR1 and CDR2 sequences are SGHRS and YFSETQ. Trimming pared 4 bases from V and 5 bases from J, leaving 16 bases between. This CDR3 is CASSLRDPRDEQYF. The CDR3 DNA is TGCGCCAGCAGCCTCCGGGACCCCCGTGACGAGCAGTACTTC. Full variable domain (rest looked up from reference TRBV5-1 and TRBJ2-7): KAGVTQTPRYLIKTRGQQVTLSCSPISGHRSVSWYQQTPGQGLQFLFEYFSETQRNKGNFPGRFSGRQFSNSRSEMNVSTLELGDSALYLCASSLRDPRDEQYFGPGTRLTVT.

This chain connects TRBV5-4 to TRBJ1-5, with TRBD1 matching over 9 bases. This CDR3 has 14 amino acids. The V gene's germline CDR1 is SGHNT and CDR2 YYREEE (reference sequence). With 5 bases clipped from V and 4 bases from J, the junction kept 4 bases outside the gene matches. This chain's CDR3 is CASSLDRGNQPQHF. Here the CDR3 DNA reads TGTGCCAGCAGTTTAGACAGGGGGAATCAGCCCCAGCATTTT.

The rearrangement links TRBV30 to TRBJ1-1; no clear D. Per germline, CDR1 GTSNPN and CDR2 SVGIG (reference sequence). This CDR3 comprises 12 residues. V lost 0 bases and J 4 bases, leaving 6 bases between the germline ends. The CDR3 DNA follows: TGTGCCTGGAGTGTAGGGAGCACTGAAGCTTTCTTT. This sequence encodes CAWSVGSTEAFF.

This rearrangement joins TRBV11-2 to TRBJ2-7; D is uncertain. The CDR3 covers 11 residues. V lost 5 bases and J 4 bases, leaving 6 bases between the germline ends. CDR1 SGHAT and CDR2 FQNNGV come from the germline V gene. The CDR3 sequence is CASSITYEQYF. CDR3 nucleotides: TGTGCCAGCAGCATAACTTACGAGCAGTACTTC.

The genes are TRBV30 and TRBJ1-1, with D uncertain. V was pared by 2 bases and J by 4 bases, with 5 bases between. The germline V gene encodes CDR1 GTSNPN and CDR2 SVGIG (reference sequence). The CDR3 length is 11 residues. The CDR3 spells CAWSLATEAFF. The CDR3 coding sequence is TGTGCCTGGAGTTTGGCCACTGAAGCTTTCTTT.

The table lists this clone with many counts. This chain joins TRBV28 and TRBJ1-5; 7 bases align to TRBD1. Germline V gene data show CDR1 as MDHEN and CDR2 as SYDVKM. J lost 7 bases, V lost 3 bases, and 9 bases had no gene match. The CDR3 contains 15 residues. The CDR3 DNA follows: TGTGCCAGCAGTTTTTCTGTGACAGGGAACCAGCCCCAGCATTTT. This gives the protein CASSFSVTGNQPQHF. The full variable domain, in which reference TRBV28 and TRBJ1-5 provide the parts outside the CDR3, is DVKVTQSSRYLVKRTGEKVFLECVQDMDHENMFWYRQDPGLGLRLIYFSYDVKMKEKGDIPEGYSVSREKKERFSLILESASTNQTSMYLCASSFSVTGNQPQHFGDGTRLSIL.

The genes are TRBV7-8 and TRBJ2-7; 9 positions match TRBD2. Germline V lookup: CDR1 SGHVS, CDR2 FQNEAQ. Unmatched junction bases numbered 17, after V lost 2 bases and J lost 12 bases. The CDR3 loop spans 16 amino acids. CDR3 coding DNA: TGTGCCAGCAGCTTACTGCCACGACAGGGACTAGCCACACTGTACTTC. Translating it yields CASSLLPRQGLATLYF.

The chain recombines TRBV7-2 with TRBJ2-5; TRBD1 matches at 7 bases. Germline CDR1 SGHTA, CDR2 FQGNSA. The CDR3 runs 15 residues. Losses at the gene ends were 5 bases for V and 5 bases for J; bases not matched to a gene: 11. The CDR3 DNA is TGTGCCAGCAGCACCAACAGGGGAGTTGTTGAGACCCAGTACTTC. Encoded protein: CASSTNRGVVETQYF.

The CDR3 nucleotides read TGTGCCAGCAGTTACTCGGGTCATGGCTACACCTTC. It specifies CASSYSGHGYTF. The chain links TRBV6-5 to TRBJ1-2; D is uncertain. CDR3 size: 12 residues. Trimming left V 0 bases short and J 6 bases short, with 5 bases between. CDR1 is MNHEY and CDR2 is SVGAGI in the germline V gene.

This clone qualifies as medium-sized. The gene calls are TRBV9 and TRBJ1-1; D is perhaps TRBD1 (5 bases). CDR3 length equals 14 residues. Trimming left V 0 bases short and J 4 bases short, with 10 bases between. Germline V gene data show CDR1 as SGDLS and CDR2 as YYNGEE. This chain's CDR3 is CASSVDGGGTEAFF. The CDR3 DNA reads as TGTGCCAGCAGCGTAGACGGCGGGGGCACTGAAGCTTTCTTT.

The count of this clone is one. The rearrangement joins TRBV5-4 to TRBJ2-3, with D possibly TRBD2 on 6 matching bases. V was trimmed by 4 bases and J by 3 bases, leaving 18 bases between them. Germline loops: CDR1 SGHNT, CDR2 YYREEE (reference sequence). The CDR3 is 16 amino acids. CDR3 coding DNA: TGTGCCAGCAGCCCGGACCGACTAGTATTGACAGATACGCAGTATTTT. It yields the protein CASSPDRLVLTDTQYF.

The rearrangement uses TRBV7-2 and TRBJ1-1, with unresolved D. The germline V and J ends were trimmed by 7 bases and 3 bases, with 12 bases remaining between them. The V gene's germline CDR1 is SGHTA and CDR2 FQGNSA. This CDR3 comprises 13 residues. CDR3 DNA: TGTGCCAGCACCGTCCGGAGGGACACTGAAGCTTTCTTT. Its translation: CASTVRRDTEAFF.

J is TRBJ1-2 and V is TRBV2; the D gene is possibly TRBD1 (5 bases). Trimming removed 7 bases from V and 6 bases from J, with 9 bases in between. CDR1 and CDR2 (germline): SNHLY, FYNNEI. The CDR3 is made up of 11 amino acids. Here the CDR3 DNA reads TGTGCCAGCAACCGAGGGGATGGCTACACCTTC. Its protein product is CASNRGDGYTF.

This clone was detected only a few times. The genes are TRBV9 and TRBJ1-2; D is unclear. The CDR3 is 15 residues long. Germline loops: CDR1 SGDLS, CDR2 YYNGEE. V lost 4 bases, J lost 3 bases, and 16 bases lay in between. The CDR3 loop is CASSFRRQDDYGYTF. CDR3 nucleotide sequence: TGTGCCAGCAGCTTCAGACGGCAGGATGACTATGGCTACACCTTC.

The J gene is TRBJ1-1, the V gene TRBV9; tentatively, D is TRBD1 (6 bases). The CDR3 sequence is 15 residues long. CDR1 and CDR2 (germline): SGDLS, YYNGEE. Trimming took off 3 bases at V and 1 base at J, with 13 bases between the two ends. The CDR3 nucleotides are TGTGCCAGCAGCGGAACGTCGGGGGCGAACACTGAAGCTTTCTTT. It is translated as CASSGTSGANTEAFF.

V is TRBV7-3 and J is TRBJ2-5; 7 positions agree with TRBD2. The CDR3 runs 15 residues. The germline V gene has CDR1 SGHTA and CDR2 FQGTGA. Losses at the gene ends were 5 bases for V and 2 bases for J; bases not matched to a gene: 8. The CDR3 sequence is CASSPHRTSQETQYF. The CDR3 bases are TGTGCCAGCAGCCCGCATAGGACTAGTCAAGAGACCCAGTACTTC.

The chain couples TRBV19 to TRBJ2-1; 11 bases match TRBD2. The J segment lost 8 bases and the V segment lost 0 bases, leaving 9 bases of the junction unmatched. The CDR3 contains 17 residues. CDR1 and CDR2 from the germline V gene are LNHDA and SQIVND (reference sequence). The CDR3 spells CASSIDLTSGGNHEQFF. CDR3 in DNA: TGTGCCAGTAGTATAGATCTAACTAGCGGGGGAAATCATGAGCAGTTCTTC.

This clone showed up just once. The chain employs TRBV23-1 and TRBJ2-1; perhaps TRBD1 as D (7 bases). TRBV23-1 has ORF status, its function being uncertain. V dropped 5 bases and J dropped 4 bases, with 12 bases sitting between them. The CDR3 has 14 residues. CDR3 in DNA: TGCGCCAGCAGTGCGGGACAGCATTACAATGAGCAGTTCTTC. Translated: CASSAGQHYNEQFF.

CDR3 DNA: TGTGCCAGCTCACCACGGTCGATCCAAGAGACCCAGTACTTC. Amino acid sequence: CASSPRSIQETQYF. This chain connects TRBV18 to TRBJ2-5; D is unresolved. Germline V CDR1 and CDR2: KGHSH, LQKENI. The CDR3 has 14 amino acids. Trimming cost V 1 base and J 1 base, with 7 bases left between them. The variable domain in full, with the rest retrieved from reference TRBV18 and TRBJ2-5, is NAGVMQNPRHLVRRRGQEARLRCSPMKGHSHVYWYRQLPEEGLKFMVYLQKENIIDESGMPKERFSAEFPKEGPSILRIQQVVRGDSAAYFCASSPRSIQETQYFGPGTRLLVL.

The rearrangement links TRBV5-1 to TRBJ2-7; 8 bases are a match to TRBD1. Per germline, CDR1 SGHRS and CDR2 YFSETQ. With 4 bases clipped from V and 0 bases from J, the junction kept 3 bases outside the gene matches. This CDR3 has 14 residues. CDR3 nucleotide sequence: TGCGCCAGCAGCAAAACAGGGGGCTCCTACGAGCAGTACTTC. Translation: CASSKTGGSYEQYF.

The V call is TRBV5-6, the J call TRBJ1-5; 7 nucleotides match TRBD1. Looked up from germline, CDR1 is SGHDT and CDR2 is YYEEEE. The ends lost 4 bases at V and 4 bases at J; junction bases unmatched: 11. CDR3 length: 16 amino acids. The CDR3 nucleotides read TGTGCCAGCAGCCGGTGGGGCGGGACAGCTAATCAGCCCCAGCATTTT. Amino acids: CASSRWGGTANQPQHF.

This clone showed up just once. The CDR3 spells CASSSSGGRTDTQYF. In DNA form, the CDR3 reads TGTGCCAGCAGCTCCTCAGGGGGTCGCACAGATACGCAGTATTTT. The V and J genes are TRBV7-3 and TRBJ2-3; 7 bases align to TRBD1. Germline CDR1 is SGHTA and CDR2 is FQGTGA. There are 15 residues in the CDR3. The J segment lost 1 base and the V segment lost 4 bases, leaving 5 bases of the junction unmatched.

The chain recombines TRBV5-1 with TRBJ2-3; D is unclear. Germline assignment: CDR1 SGHRS and CDR2 YFSETQ. This CDR3 contains 15 residues. Trimming removed 1 base from V and 1 base from J, with 10 bases in between. The CDR3 sequence is CASSLLGRGTDTQYF. CDR3 DNA sequence: TGCGCCAGCAGCTTGTTAGGGCGAGGCACAGATACGCAGTATTTT.

The rearrangement uses TRBV2 and TRBJ2-5; TRBD2 is a possible D gene (7 bases). Germline V gene sequence: CDR1 SNHLY, CDR2 FYNNEI. The germline V and J ends were trimmed by 8 bases and 3 bases, with 13 bases remaining between them. The CDR3 covers 13 residues. The CDR3 DNA follows: TGTGCCAGCCTCGGGGGGCCGGAAGAGACCCAGTACTTC. It encodes CASLGGPEETQYF.

V gene TRBV10-3 combines with J gene TRBJ2-7, with a tentative D call TRBD1 (5 bases). The germline V gene encodes CDR1 ENHRY and CDR2 SYGVKD. Deletions cut 6 bases from V and 1 base from J, with 13 bases between. This CDR3 has 14 residues. In DNA, the CDR3 is TGTGCCATCAGCTCGACAGTTGGATCCTACGAGCAGTACTTC. Protein product: CAISSTVGSYEQYF.

This chain uses TRBV5-4 with TRBJ2-3; D not resolved. Trimming shortened V by 1 base and J by 0 bases, and 12 bases separated the two germline ends. CDR1 SGHNT and CDR2 YYREEE come from the germline V gene (reference sequence). The CDR3 consists of 16 residues. CDR3 nucleotides: TGTGCCAGCAGCTTGACCATACAGCCTAGCACAGATACGCAGTATTTT. This codes for CASSLTIQPSTDTQYF.

J is TRBJ1-1 and V is TRBV27; 9 nucleotides match TRBD1. J gave up 0 bases and V 6 bases, and 5 bases lay outside the gene matches. Looked up from germline, CDR1 is MNHEY and CDR2 is SMNVEV (reference sequence). The CDR3 extends over 15 amino acids. This CDR3 is CASRDRGPLNTEAFF. In nucleotides, the CDR3 is TGTGCCAGCAGGGACAGGGGTCCCTTGAACACTGAAGCTTTCTTT.